This T cell receptor beta chain was recovered during a study of persistence of HIV-infected CD4 T cells. Overall study: Isolated cells were CMV- and HIV-1 Gag-responding CD4+ T cells.

The stimulus was an HIV-1 Gag 15-mer peptide pool, roughly 1 ug/peptide/mL. Sorted nonresponding memory CD4+ T cells were CD40L-negative, CD69-negative, CD45RO-high. As to this clone: Its antigen is not identified.

Germline lookup yields CDR1 SGHDN and CDR2 FVKESK. V shed 3 bases, J shed 7 bases, and the junction held 5 bases outside the gene matches. The CDR3 spans 14 residues. The libraries were made with immunoSEQ version 4 in survey mode. TCRdb keeps only in-frame clones here, not all; method: immunoSEQ multiplex PCR. This table holds about 40,000 clones, approximately 78% found once. The sample in question was CD4+ T cells sorted from PBMCs after approximately 19-hour stimulation, obtained from a patient who received antiretroviral therapy. This receptor was obtained from an adult man with HIV who was CMV-seropositive. The rearrangement links TRBV14 to TRBJ1-2; 10 bases agree with TRBD1. The CDR3 spells CASSQDRGIGGYTF. CDR3 nucleotides: TGTGCCAGCAGCCAGGACAGGGGGATAGGTGGCTACACCTTC.